This TCR beta chain was recorded in a study of chemoradiotherapy in HPV16-positive cancers (dated by TCRdb to 2021 to 2024). About the study as a whole: Functional T-cell assays on cells from two HPV16-positive patients defined candidate HPV-specific T-cell clones and common TCR motifs. Whether T-cell immunity against the HPV oncoproteins E6 and E7 changes during chemoradiotherapy and whether survival is affected by this immunity were examined in the study. TCR repertoires from some 90 patients with HPV-related cancers were then used to track the candidate HPV-specific TCRs and motifs. General study outcomes and caveats: The survival association was reported for HPV16-positive patients, and the functional definition of HPV-specific T cells was derived from only two HPV16-positive patients. Expansion of candidate HPV-specific clones and E7-related TCR motifs was observed in the tumor microenvironment during treatment, whereas no such expansion was observed for non-HPV-specific T cells. Improved recurrence-free survival in HPV16-positive patients was associated with expansion of HPV-responsive T cells during chemoradiotherapy.

Libraries were prepared through the immunoSEQ multiplex PCR assay. This is the immuneACCESS table as TCRdb keeps it, with only in-frame sequences that have V and J called. A part of the clones is gone; compared with another copy, unresolved V genes explain less than half, and the rest is unexplained. Present in this sample are approximately 15,000 clones, under 85% of which were seen just once. Under 1.5% of the sample goes to the ten largest clones. In the case of this clone: There is no known antigen for this receptor. It has no much larger one-base neighbor in the sample; base qualities were not kept.

V is shortened by 4 bases, J by 3 bases, and the region joining them spans 19 bases. From a lookup of the germline V gene (reference sequence), CDR1 and CDR2 are LNHDA and SQIVND. The cysteine opens and the phenylalanine closes a CDR3 of 16 amino acids. The DNA shown is the 48-base CDR3, in frame from base 1. Repertoires were sampled multiple times during chemoradiotherapy, which allowed clonal expansion in the tumor microenvironment to be followed. The receptor was derived from a human donor with HPV-associated anogenital cancer. Collection took place from a patient who underwent chemoradiotherapy. The chain is made from TRBV19 and TRBJ2-7, and perhaps TRBD1 as D gene, on 7 matching bases. The sequence in DNA is TGTGCCAGTAGTAAGGACCCAGGGGGACTCCACTACGAGCAGTACTTC. Its protein reads: CASSKDPGGLHYEQYF.